This TCR beta chain was captured in a study of blood T cell repertoires in COVID-19. Study context: PBMCs, B-cell-depleted T cells, or T cells provided the cDNA or gDNA that made up the material.

The CDR3 spans 13 residues. Trimming left V 4 bases short and J 1 base short, with 7 bases between. From germline, CDR1 is LNHDA and CDR2 SQIVND (reference sequence). Only in-frame clones appear in the TCRdb table, and some are missing; sequencing was by immunoSEQ multiplex PCR. This table holds fewer than 120,000 clones, around 80% found once. This clonotype originated in a woman older than 75 with acute or convalescent COVID-19. The rearrangement uses TRBV19 and TRBJ1-1; D uncertain. Sequenced sample: peripheral blood. The CDR3 DNA is TGTGCCAGTAGTAGGTCGAGGAACACTGAAGCTTTCTTT. It translates to CASSRSRNTEAFF. Complete variable domain (other parts from reference TRBV19 and TRBJ1-1): DGGITQSPKYLFRKEGQNVTLSCEQNLNHDAMYWYRQDPGQGLRLIYYSQIVNDFQKGDIAEGYSVSREKKESFPLTVTSAQKNPTAFYLCASSRSRNTEAFFGQGTRLTVV.